This is a list of T cell receptor beta chains from one sample in a study of blood T cell repertoires in COVID-19. Assay used: immunoSEQ multiplex PCR; TCRdb lists only in-frame clones, some missing. The table has about 240,000 clones, around 90% seen once. Sequenced material: peripheral blood. Source of these receptors: a man in his sixties who had recovered from COVID-19. CDR3s include the opening cysteine and the closing phenylalanine or tryptophan. The D gene is left open where the match is weak. Rows give clone size only sometimes, using once, few, many, or a class for an expanded clone.

TGCAGTGCTGACAAGCGGGGGGAGCAGTTCTTC | CSADKRGEQFF | TRBJ2-1 | TRBD2 | TRBV20-1 | 11 | many
TGCGCCAGCAGCCCGGGACTTATGTACCAAGAGACCCAGTACTTC | CASSPGLMYQETQYF | TRBJ2-5 | NA | TRBV5-1 | 15 | NA
TGCAGCGTGAATGACGGGAATCAGCCCCAGCATTTT | CSVNDGNQPQHF | TRBJ1-5 | NA | TRBV29-1 | 12 | NA
TGTGCCAGCACCCGGGGGGGGGAAGAGACCCAGTACTTC | CASTRGGEETQYF | TRBJ2-5 | NA | TRBV21-1 | 13 | NA
TGTGCCAGCAGCTCCCGACAGGTCCCCTCTGGAAACACCATATATTTT | CASSSRQVPSGNTIYF | TRBJ1-3 | NA | TRBV11-2 | 16 | NA
TGTGCCACCAGCAGAGAGGCTTTCGGGACTGAAGCTTTCTTT | CATSREAFGTEAFF | TRBJ1-1 | NA | TRBV15 | 14 | NA
TGCGCCAGCAGCTTGGCCCCGTACACAGATACGCAGTATTTT | CASSLAPYTDTQYF | TRBJ2-3 | NA | TRBV5-1 | 14 | NA
TGTGCCAGCAGCCCCGGACAGGGGAAATATGGCTACACCTTC | CASSPGQGKYGYTF | TRBJ1-2 | TRBD1 | TRBV5-8 | 14 | NA
TGCGCCAGCAGCTTTGGGCAGACCTTCTATGGCTACACCTTC | CASSFGQTFYGYTF | TRBJ1-2 | NA | TRBV5-1 | 14 | NA
TGCGCCAGCAGCTTGGATGCAGGCTTTCTAAGCTCCTACGAGCAGTACTTC | CASSLDAGFLSSYEQYF | TRBJ2-7 | NA | TRBV5-1 | 17 | NA
TGTGCCAGCAGCCCCGCGACAGTACAAGAGACCCAGTACTTC | CASSPATVQETQYF | TRBJ2-5 | NA | TRBV7-8 | 14 | NA
TGTGCCAGCAGTTACTCGACAGGGGCGCCCAACTATGGCTACACCTTC | CASSYSTGAPNYGYTF | TRBJ1-2 | TRBD1 | TRBV6-5 | 16 | NA
TGTGCAAGTCGCTCCCGGTCGTTAGGGGTTCGAGGTGGTGATCAGCCCCAGCATTTT | CASRSRSLGVRGGDQPQHF | TRBJ1-5 | NA | TRBV12-2 | 19 | NA
TGTGCCAGCAGCACACAGGGAATAGGCGGCTACACCTTC | CASSTQGIGGYTF | TRBJ1-2 | NA | TRBV11-2 | 13 | NA
TGTGCCAGCAGCCAAGATTGGCGGCAGGGGTACGAGCAGTACTTC | CASSQDWRQGYEQYF | TRBJ2-7 | NA | TRBV4-2 | 15 | NA
TGCGCCAGCAGCTTGAGTCGACAGGTCCCTAACTATGGCTACACCTTC | CASSLSRQVPNYGYTF | TRBJ1-2 | NA | TRBV5-1 | 16 | once
TGTGCCAGCAGGGAGGTTAAATTGTATCAGCCCCAGCATTTT | CASREVKLYQPQHF | TRBJ1-5 | NA | TRBV28 | 14 | NA
TGTGCCAGCAGCTTGGATCGGACAGGGGGCACCGGGGAGCTGTTTTTT | CASSLDRTGGTGELFF | TRBJ2-2 | TRBD1 | TRBV5-6 | 16 | NA
TGCGCCAGTAAGGGGTTAATGGCCACTGAAGCTTTCTTT | CASKGLMATEAFF | TRBJ1-1 | NA | TRBV10-2 | 13 | few
TGTGCCAGCAGCCCTAGTGGGGCTTGGGAGACCCAGTACTTC | CASSPSGAWETQYF | TRBJ2-5 | NA | TRBV3-1/TRBV3-2 | 14 | NA
TGTGCCAGCAGGAGGGGAGGGACTAGCCAATCCTACAATGAGCAGTTCTTC | CASRRGGTSQSYNEQFF | TRBJ2-1 | TRBD2 | TRBV27 | 17 | NA
TGTGCCAGCAGCCGCGGGGGAGCCCAAGAGACCCAGTACTTC | CASSRGGAQETQYF | TRBJ2-5 | TRBD2 | TRBV3-1/TRBV3-2 | 14 | NA